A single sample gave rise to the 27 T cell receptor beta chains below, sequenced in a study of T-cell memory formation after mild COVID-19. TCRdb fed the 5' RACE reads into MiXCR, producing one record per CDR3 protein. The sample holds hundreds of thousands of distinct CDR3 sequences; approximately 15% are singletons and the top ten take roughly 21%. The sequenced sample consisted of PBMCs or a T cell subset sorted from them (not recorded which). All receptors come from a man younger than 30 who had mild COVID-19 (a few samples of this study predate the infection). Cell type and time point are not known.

The CDR3 here is CASRPAQGGSEAFF. The CDR3 DNA sequence: TGTGCCAGCAGACCGGCCCAAGGTGGGTCTGAAGCTTTCTTT. The chain carries TRBV11-2 and TRBJ1-1, with D uncertain. CDR3 size: 14 residues. Germline V gene data show CDR1 as SGHAT and CDR2 as FQNNGV. Trimming took 6 bases from V and 6 from J, leaving 17 bases between them.

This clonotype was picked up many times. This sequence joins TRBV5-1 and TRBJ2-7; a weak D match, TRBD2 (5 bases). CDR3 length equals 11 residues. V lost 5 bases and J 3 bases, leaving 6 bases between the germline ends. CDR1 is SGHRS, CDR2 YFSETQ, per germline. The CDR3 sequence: CASSEGYEQYF. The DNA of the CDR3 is TGCGCCAGCAGTGAGGGCTACGAGCAGTACTTC. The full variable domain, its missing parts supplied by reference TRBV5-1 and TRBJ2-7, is KAGVTQTPRYLIKTRGQQVTLSCSPISGHRSVSWYQQTPGQGLQFLFEYFSETQRNKGNFPGRFSGRQFSNSRSEMNVSTLELGDSALYLCASSEGYEQYFGPGTRLTVT.

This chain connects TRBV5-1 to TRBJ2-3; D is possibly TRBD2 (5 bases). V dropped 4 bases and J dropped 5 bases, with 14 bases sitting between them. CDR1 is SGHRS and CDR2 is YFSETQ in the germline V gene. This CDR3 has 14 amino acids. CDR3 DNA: TGCGCCAGCAGCCCGGACGACGGGGAAGATACGCAGTATTTT. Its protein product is CASSPDDGEDTQYF.

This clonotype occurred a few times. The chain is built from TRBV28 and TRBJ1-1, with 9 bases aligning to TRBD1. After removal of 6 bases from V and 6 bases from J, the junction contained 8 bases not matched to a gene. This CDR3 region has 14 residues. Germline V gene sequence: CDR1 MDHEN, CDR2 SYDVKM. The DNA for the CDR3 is TGTGCCAGCAGGTGGACAGGGGATCTCGCTGAAGCTTTCTTT. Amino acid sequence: CASRWTGDLAEAFF.

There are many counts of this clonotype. DNA for the CDR3: TGCGCCAGCAGCTTGGGACAGCTCAATGAGCAGTTCTTC. The encoded protein is CASSLGQLNEQFF. The genes are TRBV5-1 and TRBJ2-1; D perhaps matches TRBD1 (5 bases). V was shortened by 0 bases and J by 6 bases, with 7 bases between the two germline ends. Germline V CDR1 and CDR2: SGHRS, YFSETQ. The length of the CDR3 is 13 residues. The entire variable domain, with the rest obtained from reference TRBV5-1 and TRBJ2-1, is as follows: KAGVTQTPRYLIKTRGQQVTLSCSPISGHRSVSWYQQTPGQGLQFLFEYFSETQRNKGNFPGRFSGRQFSNSRSEMNVSTLELGDSALYLCASSLGQLNEQFFGPGTRLTVL.

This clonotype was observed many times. CDR3 residues: CSAPRGGGTDTQYF. The CDR3 coding sequence is TGCAGTGCTCCCCGGGGTGGGGGAACAGATACGCAGTATTTT. The V call is TRBV20-1, the J call TRBJ2-3, with D possibly called TRBD1 or TRBD2 (5 bases each). Germline CDR1 is DFQATT and CDR2 is SNEGSKA (reference sequence). The V end lost 5 bases, the J end lost 3 bases, and 15 bases lay between the germline ends. The CDR3 has 14 amino acids.

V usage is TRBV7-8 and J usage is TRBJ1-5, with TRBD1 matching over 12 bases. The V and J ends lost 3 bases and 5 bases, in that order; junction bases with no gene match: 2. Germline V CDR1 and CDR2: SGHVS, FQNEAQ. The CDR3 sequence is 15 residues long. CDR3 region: CASSFGTGGHQPQHF. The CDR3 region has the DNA TGTGCCAGCAGCTTTGGGACAGGGGGCCATCAGCCCCAGCATTTT.

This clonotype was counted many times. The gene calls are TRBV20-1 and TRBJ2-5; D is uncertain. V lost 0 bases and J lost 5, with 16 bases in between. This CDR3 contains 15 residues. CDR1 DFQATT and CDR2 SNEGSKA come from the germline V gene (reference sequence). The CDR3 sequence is CSARDRTSFEETQYF. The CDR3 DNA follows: TGCAGTGCTAGAGATCGCACTTCTTTCGAGGAGACCCAGTACTTC.

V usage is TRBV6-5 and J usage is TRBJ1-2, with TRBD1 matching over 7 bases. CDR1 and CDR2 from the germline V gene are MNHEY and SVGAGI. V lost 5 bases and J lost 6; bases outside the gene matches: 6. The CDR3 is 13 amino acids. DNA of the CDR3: TGTGCCAGCAGTAACTGGGACAGCCATGGCTACACCTTC. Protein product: CASSNWDSHGYTF.

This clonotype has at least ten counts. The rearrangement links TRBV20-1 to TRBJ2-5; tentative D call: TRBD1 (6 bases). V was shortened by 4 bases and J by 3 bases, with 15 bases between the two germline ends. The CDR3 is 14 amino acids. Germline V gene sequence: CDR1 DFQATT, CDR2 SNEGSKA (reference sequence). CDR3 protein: CSATTGTSEETQYF. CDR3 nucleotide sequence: TGCAGTGCTACAACCGGGACATCCGAAGAGACCCAGTACTTC.

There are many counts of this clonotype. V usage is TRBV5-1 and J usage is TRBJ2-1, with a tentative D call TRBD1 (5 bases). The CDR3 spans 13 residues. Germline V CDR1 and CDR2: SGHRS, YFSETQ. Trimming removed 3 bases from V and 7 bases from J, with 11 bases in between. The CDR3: CASSYNQGNEQFF. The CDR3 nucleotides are TGCGCCAGCAGCTATAACCAGGGAAATGAGCAGTTCTTC.

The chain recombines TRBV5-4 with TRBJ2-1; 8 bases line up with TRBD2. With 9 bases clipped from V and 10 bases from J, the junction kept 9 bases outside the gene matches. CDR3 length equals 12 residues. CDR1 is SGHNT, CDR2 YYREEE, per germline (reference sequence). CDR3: CATFGGAREQFF. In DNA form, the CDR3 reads TGTGCCACCTTCGGGGGGGCACGGGAGCAGTTCTTC.

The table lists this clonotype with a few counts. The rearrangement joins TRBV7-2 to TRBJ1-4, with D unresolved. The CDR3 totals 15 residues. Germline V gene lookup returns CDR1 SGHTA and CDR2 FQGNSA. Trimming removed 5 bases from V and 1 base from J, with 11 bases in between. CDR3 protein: CASSEGIVTNEKLFF. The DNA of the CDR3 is TGTGCCAGCAGCGAAGGGATTGTAACTAATGAAAAACTGTTTTTT.

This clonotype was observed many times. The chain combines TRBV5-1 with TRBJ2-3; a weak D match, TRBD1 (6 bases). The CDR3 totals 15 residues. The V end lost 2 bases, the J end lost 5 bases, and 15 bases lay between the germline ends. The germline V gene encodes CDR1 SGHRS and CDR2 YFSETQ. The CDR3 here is CASSLTGPIGDTQYF. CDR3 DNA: TGCGCCAGCAGCTTAACAGGGCCGATAGGAGATACGCAGTATTTT.

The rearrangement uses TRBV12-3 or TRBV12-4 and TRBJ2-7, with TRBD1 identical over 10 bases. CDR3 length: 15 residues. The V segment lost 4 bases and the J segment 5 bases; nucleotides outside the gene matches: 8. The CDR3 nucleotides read TGTGCCAGCAGTTCCGGGACAGGGGTATTCGACGAGCAGTACGTC. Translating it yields CASSSGTGVFDEQYV.

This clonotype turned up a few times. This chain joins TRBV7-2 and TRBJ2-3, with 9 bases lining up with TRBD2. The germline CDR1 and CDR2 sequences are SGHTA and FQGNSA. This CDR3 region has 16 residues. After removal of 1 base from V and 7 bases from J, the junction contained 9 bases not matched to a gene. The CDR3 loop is CASSLVLAGIGNTQYF. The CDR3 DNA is TGTGCCAGCAGCTTAGTCCTAGCGGGGATTGGGAATACGCAGTATTTT.

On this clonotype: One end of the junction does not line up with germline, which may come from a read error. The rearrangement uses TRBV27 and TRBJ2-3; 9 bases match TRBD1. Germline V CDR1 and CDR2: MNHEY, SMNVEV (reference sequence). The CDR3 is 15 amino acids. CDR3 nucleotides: TGTGCCAGCGGGGGGACAGGGCGCGCAGGGGATACGAAGTATTTT. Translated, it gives CASGGTGRAGDTKYF.

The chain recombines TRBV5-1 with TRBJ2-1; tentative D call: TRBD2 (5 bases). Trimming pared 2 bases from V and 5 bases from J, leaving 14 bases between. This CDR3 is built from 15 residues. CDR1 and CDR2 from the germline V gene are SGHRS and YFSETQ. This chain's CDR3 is CASSFRTLNHNEQFF. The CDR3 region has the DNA TGCGCCAGCAGCTTCCGGACTCTTAACCACAATGAGCAGTTCTTC.

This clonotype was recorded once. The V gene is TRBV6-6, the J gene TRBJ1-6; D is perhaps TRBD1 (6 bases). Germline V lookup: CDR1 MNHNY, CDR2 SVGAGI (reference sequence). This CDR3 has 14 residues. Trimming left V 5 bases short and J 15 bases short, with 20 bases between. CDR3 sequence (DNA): TGTGCCAGCAGTGGCCCCCAGGGGCGAAGTTTCCTCCACTTT. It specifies CASSGPQGRSFLHF.

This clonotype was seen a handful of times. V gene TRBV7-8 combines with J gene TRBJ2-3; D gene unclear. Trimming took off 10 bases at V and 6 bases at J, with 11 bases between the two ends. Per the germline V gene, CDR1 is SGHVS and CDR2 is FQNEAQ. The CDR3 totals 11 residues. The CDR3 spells CAKAALDTQYF. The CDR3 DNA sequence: TGTGCCAAAGCCGCTTTGGATACGCAGTATTTT.

This CDR3 reads CRPKPGAGTEAFF. The CDR3 coding sequence is TGCAGACCAAAGCCGGGTGCTGGCACTGAAGCTTTCTTT. The rearrangement joins TRBV20-1 to TRBJ1-1; D gene unclear. CDR3 length equals 13 residues. In germline, CDR1 is DFQATT, CDR2 SNEGSKA (reference sequence).

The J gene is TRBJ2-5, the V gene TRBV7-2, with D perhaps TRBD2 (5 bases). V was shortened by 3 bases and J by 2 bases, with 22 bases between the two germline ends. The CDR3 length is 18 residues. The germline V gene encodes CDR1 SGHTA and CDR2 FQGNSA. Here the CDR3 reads CASSLDDKRGRNQETQYF. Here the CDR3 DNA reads TGTGCCAGCAGCTTGGACGACAAGAGAGGGCGGAATCAAGAGACCCAGTACTTC.

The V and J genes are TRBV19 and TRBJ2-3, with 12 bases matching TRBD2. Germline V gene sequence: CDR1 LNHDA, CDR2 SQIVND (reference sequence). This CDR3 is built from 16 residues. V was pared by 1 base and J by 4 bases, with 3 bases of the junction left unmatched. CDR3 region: CASSIGLAGEADTQYF. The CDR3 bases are TGTGCCAGTAGTATAGGACTAGCGGGGGAGGCAGATACGCAGTATTTT.

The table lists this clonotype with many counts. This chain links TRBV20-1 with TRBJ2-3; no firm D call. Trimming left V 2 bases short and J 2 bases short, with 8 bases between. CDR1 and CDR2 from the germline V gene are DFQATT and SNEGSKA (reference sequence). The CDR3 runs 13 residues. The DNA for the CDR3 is TGCAGTGCTAGATGGGCCCTCACAGATACGCAGTATTTT. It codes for CSARWALTDTQYF.

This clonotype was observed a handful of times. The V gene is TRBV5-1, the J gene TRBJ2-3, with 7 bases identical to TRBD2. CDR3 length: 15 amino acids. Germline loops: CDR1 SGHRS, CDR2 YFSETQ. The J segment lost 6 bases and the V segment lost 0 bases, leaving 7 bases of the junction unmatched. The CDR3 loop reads CASSLGAGRADTQYF. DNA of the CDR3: TGCGCCAGCAGCTTGGGGGCAGGGAGGGCGGATACGCAGTATTTT. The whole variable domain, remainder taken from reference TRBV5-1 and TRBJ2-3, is KAGVTQTPRYLIKTRGQQVTLSCSPISGHRSVSWYQQTPGQGLQFLFEYFSETQRNKGNFPGRFSGRQFSNSRSEMNVSTLELGDSALYLCASSLGAGRADTQYFGPGTRLTVL.

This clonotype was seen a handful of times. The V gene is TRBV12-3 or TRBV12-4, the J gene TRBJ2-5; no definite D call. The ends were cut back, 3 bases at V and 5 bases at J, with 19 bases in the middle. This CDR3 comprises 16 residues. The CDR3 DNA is TGTGCCAGCAGTTTTATAGGGTTTGGGGTAGGGGAGACCCAGTACTTC. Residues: CASSFIGFGVGETQYF.

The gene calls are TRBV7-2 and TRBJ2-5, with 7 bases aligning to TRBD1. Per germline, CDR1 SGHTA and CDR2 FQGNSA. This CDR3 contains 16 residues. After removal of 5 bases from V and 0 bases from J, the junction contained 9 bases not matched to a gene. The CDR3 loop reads CASSPRQGHYQETQYF. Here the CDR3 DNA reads TGTGCCAGCAGCCCCCGACAGGGCCACTACCAAGAGACCCAGTACTTC.